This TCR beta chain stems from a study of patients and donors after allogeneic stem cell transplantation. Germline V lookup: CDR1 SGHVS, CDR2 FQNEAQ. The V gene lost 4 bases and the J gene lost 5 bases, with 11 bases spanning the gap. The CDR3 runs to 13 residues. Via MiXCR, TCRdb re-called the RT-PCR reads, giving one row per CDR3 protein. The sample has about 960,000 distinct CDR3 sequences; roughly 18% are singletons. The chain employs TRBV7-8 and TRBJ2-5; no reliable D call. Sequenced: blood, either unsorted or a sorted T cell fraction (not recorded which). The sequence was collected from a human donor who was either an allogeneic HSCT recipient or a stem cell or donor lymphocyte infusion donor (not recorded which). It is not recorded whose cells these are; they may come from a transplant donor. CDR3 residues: CASSYVGPETQYF. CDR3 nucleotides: TGTGCCAGCAGCTACGTAGGGCCCGAGACCCAGTACTTC.